This entry is about one T cell receptor (beta chain). With 2 bases clipped from V and 0 bases from J, the junction kept 10 bases outside the gene matches. The CDR3 covers 17 residues. Germline CDR1 and CDR2: SGHRS and YFSETQ. The sample belongs to a study of CD8 T cells in Susac syndrome. Random hexamers were used to reverse transcribe an amount of roughly 0.45 to 1 ug RNA. With immunoSEQ multiplex PCR, TCR beta CDR3 was amplified across 54 Vbeta and 13 Jbeta. TCRdb itself ran the immunoSEQ multiplex PCR reads through MiXCR, one entry per CDR3 protein. This sample has some 220,000 distinct CDR3 sequences, with about 95% found just once. Negative isolation yielded the CD8+ and CD4+ T cells, while FACS enriched the TEMRA cells.

The TCR was taken from a human donor with multiple sclerosis. Sample: CD4+ T cells from PBMCs. This chain links TRBV5-1 with TRBJ1-1, with 7 nucleotides matching TRBD1. DNA of the CDR3: TGCGCCAGCAGCTTAGGGACAGCTCGCCTCATGAACACTGAAGCTTTCTTT. Translating gives CASSLGTARLMNTEAFF.